The clone carrying this T cell receptor beta chain was observed at least ten times. The record originates from a study of tumor-infiltrating lymphocytes in oesophageal squamous cell carcinoma. TCRdb ran MiXCR on the PCR reads and lists one entry per CDR3 protein. Here the sample spans fewer than 20,000 distinct CDR3 sequences, approximately 40% being singletons. This CDR3 is built from 11 residues. In germline, CDR1 is MNHNS, CDR2 SASEGT. The V gene lost 6 bases and the J gene lost 9 bases, with 9 bases spanning the gap. The chain couples TRBV6-1 to TRBJ2-1, with D possibly matching TRBD2 (6 bases). Sequenced sample: normal esophageal tissue next to the tumor. The clonotype was recovered from a male donor with esophageal squamous cell carcinoma. The CDR3 DNA sequence: TGTGCCAGCAGCCGGGGAGGTGAGCAGTTCTTC. It is translated as CASSRGGEQFF.